These 9 T cell receptor beta chains originate from one sample sequenced in a study of CD8+ T cells in alopecia areata. The authors extracted RNA and reverse transcribed it into cDNA as the sequencing template. TCRdb keeps only in-frame clones here, not all; method: immunoSEQ multiplex PCR. Recorded here are more than 250,000 clones, with no singletons, and the ten leading clones hold less than 1.5%. Scientists pooled cutaneous lymph node cells and sorted them on CD4, CD8alpha, NKG2D, NKG2ACE and other markers. The sequenced material came from CD4+ T cells sorted from a lymph node. These receptors all come from a C3H/HeJ mouse with alopecia areata. Strain haplotype (MHC): H2-k.

This clone was detected only a few times. Genes here carry mouse names. The observed sequence ends 4 residues before the CDR3 terminus, with the missing tail filled in from the germline J gene. The chain carries TRBV5 and TRBJ2-3; no clear D. The CDR3 contains 13 residues. The germline V gene encodes CDR1 LGHNA and CDR2 YNLKQL (reference sequence). V was trimmed by 4 bases and J by 0 bases, leaving 5 bases between them. Incomplete CDR3 DNA: TGTGCCAGCAGCCCCTATAGTGCAGAA. Its translation: CASSPYSAE. The CDR3 as a whole reads CASSPYSAETLYF.

With regard to this clone: The genes and germline here are from mouse. The read ends 4 residues early relative to the CDR3; the germline J gene fills the gap. The gene calls are TRBV13-3 and TRBJ2-2, with 9 bases that match TRBD2. Trimming took 5 bases from V and 0 from J; bases not matched to a gene: 5. CDR1 and CDR2 from the germline V gene are NNHDY and SYVADS. This CDR3 is 16 amino acids long. The CDR3 loop reads CASSRLGAANTGQLYF. Incomplete CDR3 DNA: TGTGCCAGCAGCCGACTGGGGGCAGCAAACACCGGG.

In this sample, this clone turned up a few times. The genes are named according to mouse. The read ends 4 residues early relative to the CDR3; the germline J gene fills the gap. Other DNA sequences in this specimen translate into the identical CDR3. This chain joins TRBV13-3 and TRBJ2-1, with 11 bases lining up with TRBD2. The CDR3 sequence is 15 residues long. Germline CDR1 NNHDY, CDR2 SYVADS. Trimming removed 5 bases from V and 1 base from J; junction bases left unmatched: 2. CDR3 sequence: CASSGDWGNYAEQFF. CDR3 bases read: TGTGCCAGCAGCGGGGACTGGGGGAACTATGCT.

As to this clone: This may stem from a read error, because a much larger clone lies one nucleotide away. Genes and germline are mouse. The sequenced fragment ends 4 residues before the CDR3 boundary, so the rest is inferred from the germline J gene. This chain connects TRBV5 to TRBJ2-1; 9 bases line up with TRBD1. The germline CDR1 and CDR2 sequences are LGHNA and YNLKQL (reference sequence). Trimming at V came to 5 bases and at J to 4 bases, leaving 3 bases not matched to a gene. This CDR3 has 14 amino acids. The sequenced part of the CDR3 DNA is TGTGCCAGCAGCGCCGGGACAGGGTATGCT. This translates into CASSAGTGYA. In full, the CDR3 is CASSAGTGYAEQFF.

Notes on this clone: Genes and germline come from the mouse. The same CDR3 also results from other DNA sequences found in this sample. CDR3 sequence reads: CASSVTGNSDYTF. Partial CDR3 DNA: TGTGCCAGCAGTGTTACAGGGAACTCC. This chain joins TRBV13-3 and TRBJ1-2; the D gene is possibly TRBD1 (6 bases). The sequence runs out 4 residues before the end of the CDR3; the remainder is reconstructed from the germline J gene. In germline, CDR1 is NNHDY, CDR2 SYVADS. Trimming shortened V by 3 bases and J by 2 bases, and 8 bases separated the two germline ends. The CDR3 has 13 amino acids.

This clone was picked up a small number of times. Genes here carry mouse names. The DNA ends 4 residues before the CDR3 does, and the rest of the CDR3 is filled in from the germline J gene. In the same sample, other DNA sequences code for this CDR3. The chain recombines TRBV13-1 with TRBJ2-3, with TRBD1 identical over 10 bases. Germline V gene sequence: CDR1 NSHNY, CDR2 SYGAGN. This CDR3 has 15 residues. The trim removed 2 bases at V and 0 bases at J, leaving 0 bases unmatched. The CDR3 DNA, read in part, is TGTGCCAGCAGTGAGACAGGGGGCAGTGCAGAA. Translation: CASSETGGSAE. The full CDR3 sequence reads CASSETGGSAETLYF.

About this clone itself: Gene names refer to mouse genes. This same CDR3 is encoded by further DNA sequences in the sample. CDR3 bases read: TGTGCCAGCAGTCGGGACTGGGGGGGAGAC. Its protein product is CASSRDWGGD. The entire CDR3 is CASSRDWGGDTQYF. This chain uses TRBV19 with TRBJ2-5; 13 nucleotides line up with TRBD2. The read comes to an end 4 residues before the CDR3 does, leaving the germline J gene to fill in the end. CDR1 is FNHDT, CDR2 SITEND, per germline (reference sequence). This CDR3 region has 14 residues.

With regard to this clone: Any gene name here is a mouse gene name. The read finishes 4 residues shy of the CDR3 end, and the germline J gene is used to complete it. The sample contains more than one DNA sequence encoding this CDR3. V and J are TRBV5 and TRBJ2-3; D gene uncertain. CDR1 and CDR2 from the germline V gene are LGHNA and YNLKQL (reference sequence). This CDR3 spans 15 amino acids. V shed 0 bases and J shed 0 bases, with 7 bases lying between them. CDR3: CASSQDSTSAETLYF. Partial CDR3 DNA: TGTGCCAGCAGCCAAGATTCAACTAGTGCAGAA.

This clone has just a few counts. Any gene name here is a mouse gene name. The CDR3 extends 4 residues past the end of the read, so its final part is completed from the germline J gene. The same CDR3 is also encoded by other DNA sequences in this sample. J is TRBJ1-2 and V is TRBV5; 9 bases align to TRBD1. The CDR3 is 14 residues long. Germline V gene lookup returns CDR1 LGHNA and CDR2 YNLKQL (reference sequence). With V trimmed by 4 bases and J by 3 bases, 3 bases remained unmatched. This CDR3 is CASSPDRGDSDYTF. The sequenced part of the CDR3 DNA is TGTGCCAGCAGCCCCGACAGGGGGGACTCC.